These 19 T cell receptor beta chains originate from one sample sequenced in a study of blood T cell repertoires in COVID-19. Sequencing used immunoSEQ multiplex PCR; TCRdb keeps in-frame clones, though not all of them. The table includes 240,000 or so clones, about 80% detected once. Sequencing used peripheral blood. Source of these receptors: a woman older than 75 with acute or convalescent COVID-19.

The CDR3 DNA reads TGTGCCAGCTCACCACTTACAGATGGAAACACCATATATTTT. Encoded protein: CASSPLTDGNTIYF. This sequence joins TRBV18 and TRBJ1-3, with D unresolved. Trimming cost V 1 base and J 3 bases, with 7 bases left between them. The CDR3 consists of 14 residues. In germline, CDR1 is KGHSH, CDR2 LQKENI.

The chain carries TRBV4-3 and TRBJ2-7, with 9 nucleotides matching TRBD1. Trimming cost V 3 bases and J 6 bases; bases outside gene matches: 3. Germline V gives CDR1 LGHNA, CDR2 YSLEER. The CDR3 has 13 amino acids. CDR3 sequence (DNA): TGCGCCAGCAGCCAGGACAGGGGAAGCGAGCAGTACTTC. Translation: CASSQDRGSEQYF.

V is TRBV5-4 and J is TRBJ1-2, with 10 bases that match TRBD1. V shed 2 bases and J 4 bases; nucleotides not matched to a gene: 5. Per the germline V gene, CDR1 is SGHNT and CDR2 is YYREEE (reference sequence). The CDR3 has 15 amino acids. The CDR3 nucleotides are TGTGCCAGCAGCTTTTCGACAGGGGGCGTCTATGGCTACACCTTC. Protein: CASSFSTGGVYGYTF.

V gene TRBV2 combines with J gene TRBJ2-1, with D maybe TRBD2 (5 bases). The germline V gene has CDR1 SNHLY and CDR2 FYNNEI. V was trimmed by 5 bases and J by 4 bases, leaving 6 bases between them. The CDR3 has 12 amino acids. CDR3 in amino acids: CASSSGYNEQFF. Written as DNA, the CDR3 is TGTGCCAGCAGTAGCGGTTACAATGAGCAGTTCTTC.

The CDR3 DNA is TGTGCCAGTAGTATCGGGAGGACAGGGGCCCCCAGCACTGAAGCTTTCTTT. This gives the protein CASSIGRTGAPSTEAFF. The chain couples TRBV19 to TRBJ1-1, with TRBD1 matching over 9 bases. In germline, CDR1 is LNHDA, CDR2 SQIVND (reference sequence). V lost 3 bases to trimming and J lost 4 bases; unmatched junction nucleotides: 12. CDR3 length: 17 amino acids.

This clone was counted a few times. The chain links TRBV12-2 to TRBJ1-2; TRBD1, the table's D call, lacks a check against the DNA. TRBV12-2 is given as a pseudogene. The CDR3 extends over 16 amino acids. This CDR3 is CASRLAGRAKMDGYTF. The CDR3 DNA reads TGTGCAAGTCGCTTAGCGGGCAGGGCGAAAATGGATGGCTACACCTTC.

This clone was seen just once. The gene calls are TRBV23-1 and TRBJ1-3, with 9 bases identical to TRBD1. TRBV23-1 is an ORF, and what it does is uncertain. The length of the CDR3 is 18 residues. V lost 8 bases, J lost 0 bases, and 14 bases stayed unmatched. CDR3 sequence: CASGTRDRAFLSGNTIYF. CDR3 nucleotides: TGCGCCAGCGGAACCCGGGACAGGGCTTTTCTCTCTGGAAACACCATATATTTT.

V gene TRBV18 combines with J gene TRBJ1-5; the D is unclear. The V gene lost 4 bases and the J gene lost 3 bases, with 13 bases spanning the gap. Per germline, CDR1 KGHSH and CDR2 LQKENI. CDR3 length: 15 residues. The CDR3 here is CASSRKGETNQPQHF. CDR3 nucleotide sequence: TGTGCCAGCTCACGGAAAGGAGAAACCAATCAGCCCCAGCATTTT.

This clone was picked up a small number of times. This chain uses TRBV6-6 with TRBJ1-1; D gene unclear. CDR1 and CDR2 from the germline V gene are MNHNY and SVGAGI (reference sequence). This CDR3 is built from 15 residues. V gave up 0 bases and J gave up 5 bases, with 13 bases separating them. The CDR3 sequence is CASSYSPASGTEAFF. The CDR3 coding sequence is TGTGCCAGCAGTTACTCGCCAGCCTCCGGGACTGAAGCTTTCTTT.

In DNA form, the CDR3 reads TGCAGTGCTAGTTCAGGCAGTTTCTATGGCTACACCTTC. Amino acid sequence: CSASSGSFYGYTF. The rearrangement joins TRBV20-1 to TRBJ1-2; D gene ambiguous. The germline gives CDR1 DFQATT, CDR2 SNEGSKA (reference sequence). The CDR3 runs to 13 residues. The V end was cut by 3 bases, the J end by 4 bases, with 12 bases between.

The V gene is TRBV20-1, the J gene TRBJ2-1, with a weak D call TRBD2 (5 bases). The CDR3 totals 14 residues. Germline V gene sequence: CDR1 DFQATT, CDR2 SNEGSKA (reference sequence). Trimming pared 3 bases from V and 1 base from J, leaving 10 bases between. This CDR3 reads CSASGAASYNEQFF. In nucleotides, the CDR3 is TGCAGTGCTAGTGGAGCGGCTTCCTACAATGAGCAGTTCTTC.

J is TRBJ1-6 and V is TRBV5-1; D may be TRBD1 (6 bases). Germline V lookup: CDR1 SGHRS, CDR2 YFSETQ. With 4 bases removed from V and 5 bases from J, the gap between germline ends came to 13 bases. This CDR3 spans 15 amino acids. As DNA, the CDR3 is TGCGCCAGCAGCCCGGGACAAAAGAATAATTCACCCCTCCACTTT. Protein: CASSPGQKNNSPLHF.

The V gene is TRBV19, the J gene TRBJ1-6; no reliable D call. The germline V gene has CDR1 LNHDA and CDR2 SQIVND (reference sequence). Trimming took 6 bases from V and 8 from J, leaving 17 bases between them. This CDR3 is 15 amino acids long. In DNA form, the CDR3 reads TGTGCCAGTAGCAAGGAACGAGGGCCGGATTCACCCCTCCACTTT. It yields the protein CASSKERGPDSPLHF.

The V gene is TRBV29-1, the J gene TRBJ2-7; 7 bases match TRBD2. Germline V CDR1 and CDR2: SQVTM, ANQGSEA. This CDR3 comprises 15 residues. The V and J ends lost 0 bases and 0 bases, in that order; junction bases with no gene match: 5. CDR3 in amino acids: CSVEEGGGGSYEQYF. The CDR3 DNA sequence: TGCAGCGTTGAAGAAGGTGGGGGGGGCTCCTACGAGCAGTACTTC.

This clone is a singleton in its sample. The V gene is TRBV30, the J gene TRBJ1-4; a possible D gene is TRBD1 (6 bases). The germline CDR1 and CDR2 sequences are GTSNPN and SVGIG (reference sequence). The CDR3 is 15 residues long. V lost 3 bases and J lost 7, with 18 bases in between. The CDR3 region has the DNA TGTGCCTGGAGGGCGACAGGTACCTCTGGTGAAAAACTGTTTTTT. Protein sequence: CAWRATGTSGEKLFF.

The chain uses TRBV15 and TRBJ2-7; 8 bases map to TRBD1. CDR1 is LNHNV, CDR2 YYDKDF, per germline (reference sequence). This CDR3 has 17 residues. Germline trimming cut 4 bases from V and 0 bases from J; bases unmatched to any gene: 11. The DNA of the CDR3 is TGTGCCACCAGCACCCTACCAGGACAGGGCCGCTCCTACGAGCAGTACTTC. Its protein is CATSTLPGQGRSYEQYF.

The rearrangement joins TRBV5-6 to TRBJ2-5; D might be TRBD1 (6 bases). The V gene's germline CDR1 is SGHDT and CDR2 YYEEEE. The CDR3 has 17 residues. The germline V and J ends were trimmed by 0 bases and 5 bases, with 20 bases remaining between them. The CDR3 loop is CASSLVLTGLVRETQYF. As DNA, the CDR3 is TGTGCCAGCAGCTTGGTTTTAACAGGGCTGGTACGGGAGACCCAGTACTTC.

J is TRBJ1-4 and V is TRBV5-1; TRBD1 matches at 12 bases. Germline CDR1 SGHRS, CDR2 YFSETQ. The CDR3 totals 16 residues. Germline trimming cut 5 bases from V and 8 bases from J; bases unmatched to any gene: 10. CDR3: CASSSLPGTGGEKLFF. In nucleotides, the CDR3 is TGCGCCAGCAGTTCACTTCCCGGGACAGGGGGCGAAAAACTGTTTTTT.

The rearrangement joins TRBV7-8 to TRBJ2-2, with D possibly being TRBD1 (5 bases). Between the trimmed V and J ends, which lost 5 bases and 5 bases, there was a span of 15 bases. CDR3 size: 15 residues. The germline V gene encodes CDR1 SGHVS and CDR2 FQNEAQ. The CDR3, as DNA: TGTGCCAGCAGCATCGACAGATTGAGAACCGGGGAGCTGTTTTTT. The encoded protein is CASSIDRLRTGELFF.